These T cell receptor beta chains were read from a single sample in a study of early T cells in non-severe SARS-CoV-2 infection. TCRdb processed the 5' RACE reads anew with MiXCR; each CDR3 protein has one entry. The data contain 20,000 to 25,000 distinct CDR3 sequences, roughly 4.8% of them singletons. The specimen sequenced was whole blood. These receptor sequences come from an adult who was a healthcare worker with PCR-confirmed SARS-CoV-2 infection or an uninfected control (not recorded which). CDR3s include the opening cysteine and the closing phenylalanine or tryptophan. A D gene is named only where the DNA matches it firmly. Clone sizes are given selectively: once, few, many, or a class where the clone is expanded.

j_gene,d_gene,abundance,v_gene,CDR3nt,CDR3aa
TRBJ1-5,NA,NA,TRBV29-1,TGCAGCGTCGGAAACGGGGGGAATCAGCCCCAGCATTTT,CSVGNGGNQPQHF
TRBJ2-1,NA,many,TRBV9,TGTGCCAGCAGCGTAGAAAGCTTCTACAATGAGCAGTTCTTC,CASSVESFYNEQFF
TRBJ2-2,NA,many,TRBV19,TGTGCCAGTAGTAGTACAAGACCCGGGGAGCTGTTTTTT,CASSSTRPGELFF
TRBJ2-3,NA,many,TRBV3-1,TGTGCCAGCAGTCCCGGTGATGGCGCGATTAGCACAGATACGCAGTATTTT,CASSPGDGAISTDTQYF
TRBJ1-1,NA,medium-sized,TRBV12-3/TRBV12-4,TGTGCCAGCGTACGAGGGATGAACACTGAAGCTTTCTTT,CASVRGMNTEAFF
TRBJ2-1,TRBD2,many,TRBV28,TGTGCCAGCAGTTTAACTAGCGGTCTGAATCGTGCCAATGAGCAGTTCTTC,CASSLTSGLNRANEQFF
TRBJ1-5,NA,many,TRBV5-1,TGCGCCAGCAGCTTGGGGGTGGGAAGCAATCAGCCCCAGCATTTT,CASSLGVGSNQPQHF
TRBJ1-1,TRBD1,many,TRBV18,TGTGCCAGCTCACCAGGGAGCAGGGGGGAGGCTTTCTTT,CASSPGSRGEAFF
TRBJ1-3,NA,NA,TRBV5-5,TGTGCCAGCAGCATGATCACAGGGTTCGGAAACACCATATATTTT,CASSMITGFGNTIYF
TRBJ1-2,TRBD1,NA,TRBV30,TGTGCCTGGAGCGGCTACCGGGACAGGGGGTCTTCTAACTATGGCTACACCTTC,CAWSGYRDRGSSNYGYTF
TRBJ2-3,TRBD2,many,TRBV6-1,TGTGCCAGCACGATGCTAGCGGGAGCTTCAGATACGCAGTATTTT,CASTMLAGASDTQYF
TRBJ2-2,NA,many,TRBV14,TGTGCCAGCAGCCAAGTTCAGTCAAACACCGGGGAGCTGTTTTTT,CASSQVQSNTGELFF
TRBJ2-5,TRBD1,many,TRBV3-1,TGTGCCAGCAGCCACCCGGGACAGGGAGGGGGGACCCAGTACTTC,CASSHPGQGGGTQYF
TRBJ2-1,NA,many,TRBV5-1,TGCGCCAGCAGCTTTCTACCTTCATACAATGAGCAGTTCTTC,CASSFLPSYNEQFF
TRBJ2-5,NA,many,TRBV7-2,TGTGCCAGCAGCGACCGGGGACCCCAAGAGACCCAGTACTTC,CASSDRGPQETQYF
TRBJ2-1,NA,many,TRBV6-1,TGTGCCAGCAGTGAAGCTCCGAGGGCAACCAATGAGCAGTTCTTC,CASSEAPRATNEQFF
TRBJ1-4,TRBD1,many,TRBV7-8,TGTGCCAGCAGCTTGGACAGGGGACTTAATGAAAAACTGTTTTTT,CASSLDRGLNEKLFF
TRBJ2-3,TRBD2,NA,TRBV6-5,TGTGCCAGCAGTGAGGGACTAGCGGGAGACACAGATACGCAGTATTTT,CASSEGLAGDTDTQYF
TRBJ2-5,NA,NA,TRBV7-9,TGTGCCAGCAGCAGCCGGGGGAGCCAAGAGACCCAGTACTTC,CASSSRGSQETQYF
TRBJ1-4,TRBD1,many,TRBV4-1,TGCGCCAGCAGTCGAGTGCTTTGGACAGGGGGCGAAAAACTGTTTTTT,CASSRVLWTGGEKLFF
TRBJ2-4,TRBD1,few,TRBV2,TGTGCCAGTGGGACAGGGATTATCGCCAAAAACATTCAGTACTTC,CASGTGIIAKNIQYF
TRBJ2-2,NA,many,TRBV20-1,TGCAGTGCTAGAGATTCCCGACGACCCCGAGACACCGGGGAGCTGTTTTTT,CSARDSRRPRDTGELFF
TRBJ1-1,NA,NA,TRBV29-1,TGCAGCGTTGACGGCGAAGCTATGAACACTGAAGCTTTCTTT,CSVDGEAMNTEAFF
TRBJ2-1,TRBD1,few,TRBV7-3,TGTGCCAGCAGCTGGACAGGGTCCTACAATGAGCAGTTCTTC,CASSWTGSYNEQFF
TRBJ1-5,NA,many,TRBV29-1,TGCAGCGTTGCGAAGTATAGCAATCAGCCCCAGCATTTT,CSVAKYSNQPQHF
TRBJ1-6,NA,NA,TRBV3-1,TGTGCCAGCAGCGAAGGGGTGTACAATTCACCCCTCCACTTT,CASSEGVYNSPLHF
TRBJ1-1,TRBD1,NA,TRBV6-5,TGTGCCAGCATGCAGGGGGCTACTGAAGCTTTCTTT,CASMQGATEAFF
TRBJ1-1,NA,NA,TRBV28,TGTGCCAGCAGTTTAAGGGTAGATTTGGACACTGAAGCTTTCTTT,CASSLRVDLDTEAFF
TRBJ2-2,NA,many,TRBV5-5,TGTGCCAGCAGCTTGCCGGGTCCCGAGATTAGGACCGGGGAGCTGTTTTTT,CASSLPGPEIRTGELFF
TRBJ2-5,NA,few,TRBV5-1,TGCGCCAGCAGCTTGGCCGCGGGGCAAGAGACCCAGTACTTC,CASSLAAGQETQYF
TRBJ1-2,TRBD1,many,TRBV12-5,TGTGCTAGTGGTTTGATACTCCCGGACAGGGGGAGATATGGCTACACCTTC,CASGLILPDRGRYGYTF
TRBJ1-4,TRBD1,few,TRBV6-6,TGTGCCAGCAGTACGGACAGGGGGAATGAAAAACTGTTTTTT,CASSTDRGNEKLFF
TRBJ1-6,TRBD1,many,TRBV28,TGTGCCAGCAGGTTGACAGGGTCGAGGGATTCACCCCTCCACTTT,CASRLTGSRDSPLHF
TRBJ1-1,NA,many,TRBV10-1,TGCGCCAGCAGGGACACGCTGAACACTGAAGCTTTCTTT,CASRDTLNTEAFF
TRBJ2-1,TRBD1,few,TRBV5-1,TGCGCCAGCTCATCCGGGACAGGGGACAATGAGCAGTTCTTC,CASSSGTGDNEQFF
TRBJ2-7,TRBD1,many,TRBV11-1,TGTGCCAGCAGCCCCGCGAAGGCCTCCGGGACAGTCCCTGCGACCCCCTACGAGCAGTACTTC,CASSPAKASGTVPATPYEQYF
TRBJ1-2,NA,few,TRBV9,TGTGCCAGCAGCGTAGCTACAGGGTCAGCTAACTATGGCTACACCTTC,CASSVATGSANYGYTF